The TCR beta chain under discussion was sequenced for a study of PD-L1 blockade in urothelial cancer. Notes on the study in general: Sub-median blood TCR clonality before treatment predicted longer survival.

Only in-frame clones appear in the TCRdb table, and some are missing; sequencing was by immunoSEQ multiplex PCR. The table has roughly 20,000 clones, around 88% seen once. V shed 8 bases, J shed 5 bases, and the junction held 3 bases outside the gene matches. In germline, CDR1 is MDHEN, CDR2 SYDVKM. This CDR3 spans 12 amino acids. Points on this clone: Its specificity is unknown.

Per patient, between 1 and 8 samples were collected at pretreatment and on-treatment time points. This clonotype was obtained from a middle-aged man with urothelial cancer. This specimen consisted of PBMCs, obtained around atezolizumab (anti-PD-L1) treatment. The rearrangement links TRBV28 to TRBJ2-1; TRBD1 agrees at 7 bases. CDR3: CASGTENNEQFF. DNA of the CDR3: TGTGCCAGCGGGACAGAGAACAATGAGCAGTTCTTC.